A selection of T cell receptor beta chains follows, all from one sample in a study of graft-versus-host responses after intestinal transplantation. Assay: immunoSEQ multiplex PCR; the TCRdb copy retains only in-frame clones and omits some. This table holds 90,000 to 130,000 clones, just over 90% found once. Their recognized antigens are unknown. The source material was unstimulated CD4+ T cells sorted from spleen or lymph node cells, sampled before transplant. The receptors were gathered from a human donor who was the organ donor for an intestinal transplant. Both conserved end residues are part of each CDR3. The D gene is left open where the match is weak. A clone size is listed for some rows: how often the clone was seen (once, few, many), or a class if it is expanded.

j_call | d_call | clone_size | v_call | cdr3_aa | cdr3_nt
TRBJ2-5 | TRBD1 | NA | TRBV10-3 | CAISEYRGETQYF | TGTGCCATCAGCGAATACAGGGGGGAGACCCAGTACTTC
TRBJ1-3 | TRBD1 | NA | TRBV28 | CASSSGQGNTIYF | TGTGCCAGCAGTTCGGGACAGGGAAACACCATATATTTT
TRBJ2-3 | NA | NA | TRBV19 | CASSGVDTQYF | TGTGCCAGTAGTGGGGTAGATACGCAGTATTTT
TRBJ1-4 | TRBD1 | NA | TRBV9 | CASSVGTGFNEKLFF | TGTGCCAGCAGCGTAGGGACAGGGTTTAATGAAAAACTGTTTTTT
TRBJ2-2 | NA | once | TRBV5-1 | CASSLMTGNTGELFF | TGCGCCAGCAGCCTCATGACGGGGAACACCGGGGAGCTGTTTTTT
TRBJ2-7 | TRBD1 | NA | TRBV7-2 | CASSLQVQVPGARGYEQYF | TGTGCCAGCAGCTTACAGGTCCAGGTGCCAGGTGCCAGGGGGTACGAGCAGTACTTC
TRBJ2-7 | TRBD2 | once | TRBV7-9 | CASRLGLAGDYEQYF | TGTGCCAGCAGGTTAGGACTAGCGGGAGACTACGAGCAGTACTTC
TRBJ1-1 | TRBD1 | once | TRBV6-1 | CASSQGAEAFF | TGTGCCAGCAGTCAGGGGGCTGAAGCTTTCTTT
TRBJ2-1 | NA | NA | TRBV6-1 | CASRRGVRDEQFF | TGTGCCAGCAGACGGGGAGTTAGAGATGAGCAGTTCTTC
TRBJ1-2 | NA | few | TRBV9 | CASSPRGGARGYTF | TGTGCCAGCAGCCCCCGGGGGGGGGCTCGTGGCTACACCTTC
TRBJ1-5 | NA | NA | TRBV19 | CASSIPPGGGSNQPQHF | TGTGCCAGTAGTATACCCCCTGGGGGGGGCAGCAATCAGCCCCAGCATTTT
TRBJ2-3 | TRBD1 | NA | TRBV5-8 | CASSRDRGSSTDTQYF | TGTGCCAGCAGTCGGGACAGGGGATCTAGCACAGATACGCAGTATTTT
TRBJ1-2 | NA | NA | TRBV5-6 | CASSLGPGNYGYTF | TGTGCCAGCAGCTTGGGGCCGGGAAACTATGGCTACACCTTC
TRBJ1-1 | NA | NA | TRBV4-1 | CASSQNTEAFF | TGCGCCAGCAGCCAGAACACTGAAGCTTTCTTT
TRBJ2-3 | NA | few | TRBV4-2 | CASSQGDSGDTDTQYF | TGTGCCAGCAGCCAAGGGGATAGCGGTGACACAGATACGCAGTATTTT
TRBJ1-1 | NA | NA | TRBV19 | CASTQEGGLRAFF | TGTGCCAGTACCCAAGAAGGGGGATTGAGAGCTTTCTTT
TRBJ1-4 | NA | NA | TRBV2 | CASSKETQGKFIF | TGTGCCAGCAGTAAGGAGACCCAGGGAAAATTTATTTTT
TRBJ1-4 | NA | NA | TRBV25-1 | CASSPEGWGTNEKLFF | TGTGCCAGCAGCCCAGAGGGCTGGGGGACTAATGAAAAACTGTTTTTT
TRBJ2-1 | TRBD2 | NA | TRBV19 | CASSIGRDNEQFF | TGTGCCAGTAGTATCGGGAGGGACAATGAGCAGTTCTTC
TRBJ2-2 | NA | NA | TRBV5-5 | CASSFLRATNTGELFF | TGTGCCAGCAGCTTTCTGAGGGCCACGAACACCGGGGAGCTGTTTTTT
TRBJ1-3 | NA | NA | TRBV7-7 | CASSLGQGNTIYF | TGTGCCAGCAGCTTAGGACAGGGAAACACCATATATTTT
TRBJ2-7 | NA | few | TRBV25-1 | CASSESGRGGYEQYF | TGTGCCAGCAGTGAATCTGGGCGAGGAGGCTACGAGCAGTACTTC
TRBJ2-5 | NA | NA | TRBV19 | CASSSRDYQETQYF | TGTGCCAGTAGTAGTCGGGACTACCAAGAGACCCAGTACTTC
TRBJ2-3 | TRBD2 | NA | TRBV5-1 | CASSSGLAGGISTDTQYF | TGCGCCAGCAGCTCCGGACTAGCGGGAGGTATATCGACAGATACGCAGTATTTT
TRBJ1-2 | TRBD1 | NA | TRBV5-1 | CASSLETGENYGYTF | TGCGCCAGCAGCTTGGAGACAGGGGAGAACTATGGCTACACCTTC
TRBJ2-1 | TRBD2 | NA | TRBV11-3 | CASSPTSGRYNEQFF | TGTGCCAGCAGCCCGACTAGCGGGAGATACAATGAGCAGTTCTTC
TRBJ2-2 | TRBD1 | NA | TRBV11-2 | CASSLMTGGDTGELFF | TGTGCCAGCAGCTTAATGACAGGGGGCGACACCGGGGAGCTGTTTTTT
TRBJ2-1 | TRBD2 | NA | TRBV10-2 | CASKLAGGSYNEQFF | TGCGCCAGCAAACTAGCGGGAGGCTCCTACAATGAGCAGTTCTTC
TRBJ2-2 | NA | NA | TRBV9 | CASSVDPLGTGELFF | TGTGCCAGCAGCGTAGATCCCCTTGGCACCGGGGAGCTGTTTTTT
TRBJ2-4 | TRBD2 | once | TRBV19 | CASSIELAGAKNIQYF | TGTGCCAGTAGTATTGAACTAGCGGGAGCCAAAAACATTCAGTACTTC
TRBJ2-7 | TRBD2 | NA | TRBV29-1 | CSVGTSGYEQYF | TGCAGCGTTGGGACTAGCGGCTACGAGCAGTACTTC
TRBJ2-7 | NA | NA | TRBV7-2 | CASSPRGGAGSYEQYF | TGTGCCAGCAGCCCTCGTGGGGGGGCCGGCTCCTACGAGCAGTACTTC
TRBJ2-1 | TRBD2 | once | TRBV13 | CASSFNSGAEGEQFF | TGTGCCAGCAGTTTTAATAGCGGGGCCGAGGGTGAGCAGTTCTTC
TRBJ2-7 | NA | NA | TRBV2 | CASGASIVSYEQYF | TGTGCCAGCGGAGCTTCTATAGTTTCCTACGAGCAGTACTTC
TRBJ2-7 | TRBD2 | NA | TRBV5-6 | CASSGLAGASTYEQYF | TGTGCCAGCAGCGGACTAGCGGGAGCTTCAACCTACGAGCAGTACTTC
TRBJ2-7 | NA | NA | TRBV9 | CASSVDPSTSYEQYF | TGTGCCAGCAGCGTAGACCCGTCTACTAGCTACGAGCAGTACTTC
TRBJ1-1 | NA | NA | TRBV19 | CASSEQRDLSPFF | TGTGCCAGTAGTGAACAGCGCGACCTTAGCCCTTTCTTT
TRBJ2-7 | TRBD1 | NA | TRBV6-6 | CASSKRQGYEQYF | TGTGCCAGCAGTAAACGACAGGGCTACGAGCAGTACTTC
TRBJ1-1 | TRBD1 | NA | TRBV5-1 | CASSAQGANTEAFF | TGCGCCAGCAGCGCACAGGGGGCGAACACTGAAGCTTTCTTT
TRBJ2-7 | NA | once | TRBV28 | CASIKGGVAYEQYF | TGTGCCAGCATCAAAGGGGGGGTGGCCTACGAGCAGTACTTC
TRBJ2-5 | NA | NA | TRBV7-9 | CAERWGETQYF | TGTGCTGAGCGGTGGGGAGAGACCCAGTACTTC
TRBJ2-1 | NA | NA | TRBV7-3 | CASSLGSRNEQFF | TGTGCCAGCAGCTTGGGGAGCCGAAATGAGCAGTTCTTC
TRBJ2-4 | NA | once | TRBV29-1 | CSVSPQSKAKNIQYF | TGCAGCGTTTCGCCCCAGAGCAAAGCCAAAAACATTCAGTACTTC
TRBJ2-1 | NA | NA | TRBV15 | CATSTRRGASYNEQFF | TGTGCCACCAGCACTAGGAGGGGTGCCTCCTACAATGAGCAGTTCTTC
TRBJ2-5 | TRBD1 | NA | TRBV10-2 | CASRRAGGEFETQYF | TGCGCCAGCAGGAGGGCAGGGGGCGAATTCGAGACCCAGTACTTC
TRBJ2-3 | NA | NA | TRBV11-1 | CASSLGGYQYF | TGTGCCAGCAGCTTAGGAGGGTACCAGTATTTT
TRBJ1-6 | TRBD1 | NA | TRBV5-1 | CASSEGQSSSPLHF | TGCGCCAGCAGCGAGGGACAGAGTAGTTCACCCCTCCACTTT
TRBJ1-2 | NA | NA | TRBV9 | CASSGEQGSLSPVHTF | TGTGCCAGCAGCGGAGAGCAGGGGTCCCTCTCGCCTGTCCACACCTTC
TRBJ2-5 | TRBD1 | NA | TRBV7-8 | CASSLGTGRETQYF | TGTGCCAGCAGCTTAGGGACAGGGCGAGAGACCCAGTACTTC
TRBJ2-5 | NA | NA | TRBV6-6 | CASSYGLRAFKETQYF | TGTGCCAGCAGTTACGGGTTACGGGCTTTCAAAGAGACCCAGTACTTC
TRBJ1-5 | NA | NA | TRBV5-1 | CASSAYIDQPQHF | TGCGCCAGCAGCGCCTACATCGATCAGCCCCAGCATTTT